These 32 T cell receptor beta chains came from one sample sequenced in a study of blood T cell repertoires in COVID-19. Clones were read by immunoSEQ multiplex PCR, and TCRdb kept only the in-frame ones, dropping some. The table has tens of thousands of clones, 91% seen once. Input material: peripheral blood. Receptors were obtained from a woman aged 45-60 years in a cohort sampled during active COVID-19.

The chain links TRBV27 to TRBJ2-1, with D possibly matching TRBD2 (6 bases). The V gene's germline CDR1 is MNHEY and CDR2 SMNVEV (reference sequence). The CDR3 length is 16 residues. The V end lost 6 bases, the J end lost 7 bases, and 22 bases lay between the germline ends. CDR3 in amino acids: CASSRTPGRTKNEQFF. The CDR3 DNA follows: TGTGCCAGCAGCCGTACCCCCGGTAGGACTAAAAATGAGCAGTTCTTC.

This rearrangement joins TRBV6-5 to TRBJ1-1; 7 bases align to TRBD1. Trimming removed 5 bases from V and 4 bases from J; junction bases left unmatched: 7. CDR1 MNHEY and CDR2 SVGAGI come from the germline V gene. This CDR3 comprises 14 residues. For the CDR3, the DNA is TGTGCCAGCAGTCCACAGGGGCGGGGCACTGAAGCTTTCTTT. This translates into CASSPQGRGTEAFF.

The CDR3 coding sequence is TGTGCCAGCAGTTTGGGGGGGCTGGGCACTGAAGCTTTCTTT. Its protein is CASSLGGLGTEAFF. The V call is TRBV28, the J call TRBJ1-1; possible D gene TRBD1, 6 bases. The CDR3 has 14 amino acids. The V gene lost 3 bases and the J gene lost 4 bases, with 12 bases spanning the gap. Germline V lookup: CDR1 MDHEN, CDR2 SYDVKM.

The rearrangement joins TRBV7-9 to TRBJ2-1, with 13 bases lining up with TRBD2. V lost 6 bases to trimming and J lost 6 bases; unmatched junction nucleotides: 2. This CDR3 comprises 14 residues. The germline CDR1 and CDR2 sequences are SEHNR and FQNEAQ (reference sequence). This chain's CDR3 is CASSTSGGANEQFF. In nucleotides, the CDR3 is TGTGCCAGCAGTACTAGCGGGGGGGCCAATGAGCAGTTCTTC.

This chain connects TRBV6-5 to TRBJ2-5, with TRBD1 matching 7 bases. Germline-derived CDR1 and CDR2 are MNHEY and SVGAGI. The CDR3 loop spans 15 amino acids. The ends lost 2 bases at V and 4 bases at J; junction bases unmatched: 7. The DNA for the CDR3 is TGTGCCAGCAGTTACGCCGTAGGGGGCATAGAGACCCAGTACTTC. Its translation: CASSYAVGGIETQYF.

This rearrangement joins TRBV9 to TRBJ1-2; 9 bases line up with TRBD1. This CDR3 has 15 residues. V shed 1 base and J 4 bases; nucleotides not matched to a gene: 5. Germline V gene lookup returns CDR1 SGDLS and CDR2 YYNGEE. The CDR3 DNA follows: TGTGCCAGCAGCGTAATGGGGACAGGGCTCTATGGCTACACCTTC. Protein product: CASSVMGTGLYGYTF. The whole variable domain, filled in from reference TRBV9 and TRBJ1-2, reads DSGVTQTPKHLITATGQRVTLRCSPRSGDLSVYWYQQSLDQGLQFLIQYYNGEERAKGNILERFSAQQFPDLHSELNLSSLELGDSALYFCASSVMGTGLYGYTFGSGTRLTVV.

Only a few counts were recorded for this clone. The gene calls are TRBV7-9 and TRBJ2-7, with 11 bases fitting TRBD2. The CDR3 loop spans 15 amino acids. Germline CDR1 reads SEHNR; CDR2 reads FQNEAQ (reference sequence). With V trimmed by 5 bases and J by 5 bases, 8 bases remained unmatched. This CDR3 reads CASSPVAGGRDEQYF. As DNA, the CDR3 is TGTGCCAGCAGCCCGGTAGCGGGAGGGCGCGACGAGCAGTACTTC.

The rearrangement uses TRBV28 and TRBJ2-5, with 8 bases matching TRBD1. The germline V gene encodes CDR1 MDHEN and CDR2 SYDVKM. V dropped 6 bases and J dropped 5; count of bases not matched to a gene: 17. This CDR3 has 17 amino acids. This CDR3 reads CASSQEGGQGGAETQYF. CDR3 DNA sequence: TGTGCCAGCAGCCAGGAGGGAGGACAGGGTGGAGCGGAGACCCAGTACTTC.

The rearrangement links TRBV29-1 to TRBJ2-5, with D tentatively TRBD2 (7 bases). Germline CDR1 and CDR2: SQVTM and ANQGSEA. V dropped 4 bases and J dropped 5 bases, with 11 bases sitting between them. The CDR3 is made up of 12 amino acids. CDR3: CSVGGGQETQYF. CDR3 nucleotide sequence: TGCAGCGTTGGGGGGGGGCAGGAGACCCAGTACTTC.

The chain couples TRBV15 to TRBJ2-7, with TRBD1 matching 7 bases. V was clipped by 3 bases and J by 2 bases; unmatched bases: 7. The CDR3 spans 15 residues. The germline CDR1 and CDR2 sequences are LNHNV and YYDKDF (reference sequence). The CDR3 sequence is CATSSPGQRTYEQYF. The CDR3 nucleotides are TGTGCCACCAGCAGCCCGGGACAGAGGACCTACGAGCAGTACTTC. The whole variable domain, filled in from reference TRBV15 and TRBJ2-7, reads DAMVIQNPRYQVTQFGKPVTLSCSQTLNHNVMYWYQQKSSQAPKLLFHYYDKDFNNEADTPDNFQSRRPNTSFCFLDIRSPGLGDTAMYLCATSSPGQRTYEQYFGPGTRLTVT.

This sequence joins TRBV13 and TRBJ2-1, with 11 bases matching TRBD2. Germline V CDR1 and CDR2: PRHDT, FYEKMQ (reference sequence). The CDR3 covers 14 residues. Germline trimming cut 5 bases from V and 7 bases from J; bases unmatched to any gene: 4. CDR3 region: CASSHLAGGNEQFF. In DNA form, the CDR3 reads TGTGCCAGCAGCCATCTAGCGGGGGGTAATGAGCAGTTCTTC.

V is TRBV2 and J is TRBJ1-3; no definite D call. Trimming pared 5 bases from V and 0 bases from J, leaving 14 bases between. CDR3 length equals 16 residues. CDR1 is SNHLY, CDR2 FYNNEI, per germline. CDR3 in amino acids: CASSLGRLNSGNTIYF. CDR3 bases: TGTGCCAGCAGTCTGGGGAGACTTAACTCTGGAAACACCATATATTTT.

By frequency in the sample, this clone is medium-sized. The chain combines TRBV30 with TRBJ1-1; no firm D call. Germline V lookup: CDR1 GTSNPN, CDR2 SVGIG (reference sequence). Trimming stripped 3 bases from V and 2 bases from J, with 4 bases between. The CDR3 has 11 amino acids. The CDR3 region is CAWSLNTEAFF. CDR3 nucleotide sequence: TGTGCCTGGAGCCTTAACACTGAAGCTTTCTTT.

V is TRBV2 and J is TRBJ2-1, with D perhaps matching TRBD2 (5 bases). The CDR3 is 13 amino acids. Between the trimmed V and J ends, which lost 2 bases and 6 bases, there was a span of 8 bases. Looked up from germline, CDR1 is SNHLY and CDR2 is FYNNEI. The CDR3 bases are TGTGCCAGCAGTGAACCGACTACCAATGAGCAGTTCTTC. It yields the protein CASSEPTTNEQFF.

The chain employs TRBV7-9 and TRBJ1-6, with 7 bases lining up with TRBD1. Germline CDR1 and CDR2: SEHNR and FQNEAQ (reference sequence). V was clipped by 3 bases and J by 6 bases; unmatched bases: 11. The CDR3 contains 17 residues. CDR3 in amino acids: CASSFGLRGPSNSPLHF. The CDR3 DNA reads TGTGCCAGCAGCTTCGGGTTGAGGGGGCCTAGTAATTCACCCCTCCACTTT.

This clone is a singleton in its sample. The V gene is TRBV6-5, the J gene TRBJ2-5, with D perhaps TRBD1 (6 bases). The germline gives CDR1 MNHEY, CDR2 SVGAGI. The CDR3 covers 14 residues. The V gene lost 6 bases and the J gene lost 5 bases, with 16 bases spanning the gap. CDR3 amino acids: CASRPSGVRETQYF. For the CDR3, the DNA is TGTGCCAGCAGGCCCTCAGGGGTTCGCGAGACCCAGTACTTC.

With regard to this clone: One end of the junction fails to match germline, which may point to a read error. This CDR3 is CASSLNRNTEAFF. The CDR3 region has the DNA TGTGCTAGCAGCTTAAACAGGAACACTGAAGCTTTCTTT. The chain carries TRBV7-7 and TRBJ1-1; D is undetermined. CDR3 length equals 13 residues. CDR1 SSHAT and CDR2 FNYEAQ come from the germline V gene (reference sequence).

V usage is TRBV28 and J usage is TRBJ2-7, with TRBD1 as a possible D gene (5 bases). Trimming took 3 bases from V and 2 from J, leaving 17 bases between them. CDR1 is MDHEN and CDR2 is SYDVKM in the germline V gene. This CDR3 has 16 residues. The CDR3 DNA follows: TGTGCCAGCAGTTTCAGGACACTTCCCCGGACCTACGAGCAGTACTTC. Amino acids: CASSFRTLPRTYEQYF. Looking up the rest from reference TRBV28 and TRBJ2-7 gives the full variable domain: DVKVTQSSRYLVKRTGEKVFLECVQDMDHENMFWYRQDPGLGLRLIYFSYDVKMKEKGDIPEGYSVSREKKERFSLILESASTNQTSMYLCASSFRTLPRTYEQYFGPGTRLTVT.

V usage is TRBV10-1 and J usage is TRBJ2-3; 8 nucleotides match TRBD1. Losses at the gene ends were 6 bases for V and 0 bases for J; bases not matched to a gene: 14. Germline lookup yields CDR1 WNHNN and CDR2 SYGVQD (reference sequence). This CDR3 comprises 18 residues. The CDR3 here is CASSGIWTGYESTDTQYF. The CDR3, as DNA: TGCGCCAGCAGCGGAATCTGGACAGGGTACGAAAGCACAGATACGCAGTATTTT.

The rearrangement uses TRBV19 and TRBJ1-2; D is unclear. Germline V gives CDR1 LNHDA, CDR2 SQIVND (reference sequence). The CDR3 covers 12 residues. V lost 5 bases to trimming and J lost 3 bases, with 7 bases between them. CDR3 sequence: CASSELDYGYTF. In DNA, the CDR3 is TGTGCCAGTAGTGAACTGGACTATGGCTACACCTTC.

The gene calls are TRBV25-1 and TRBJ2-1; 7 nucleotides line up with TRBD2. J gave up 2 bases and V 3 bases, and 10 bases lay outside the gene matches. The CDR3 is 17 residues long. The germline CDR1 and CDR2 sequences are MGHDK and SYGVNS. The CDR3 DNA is TGTGCCAGCAGTGACCTCAGAGCGGGGAGGGCCTACAATGAGCAGTTCTTC. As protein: CASSDLRAGRAYNEQFF.

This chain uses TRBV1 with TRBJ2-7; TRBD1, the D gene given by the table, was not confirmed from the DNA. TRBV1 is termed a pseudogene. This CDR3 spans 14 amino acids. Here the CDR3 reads CTSSVQGSLYEQYF. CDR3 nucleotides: TGCACCAGCAGCGTACAGGGGTCCCTCTACGAGCAGTACTTC.

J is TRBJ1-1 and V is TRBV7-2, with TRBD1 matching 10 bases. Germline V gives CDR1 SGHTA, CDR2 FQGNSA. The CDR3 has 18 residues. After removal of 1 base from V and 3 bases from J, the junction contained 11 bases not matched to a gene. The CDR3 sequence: CASSLGAGTGDFDTEAFF. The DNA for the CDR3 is TGTGCCAGCAGCTTAGGGGCCGGGACAGGGGACTTCGACACTGAAGCTTTCTTT.

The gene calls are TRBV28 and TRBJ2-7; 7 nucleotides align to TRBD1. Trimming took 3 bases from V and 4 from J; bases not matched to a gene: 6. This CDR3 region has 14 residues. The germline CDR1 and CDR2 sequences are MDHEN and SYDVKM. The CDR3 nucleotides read TGTGCCAGCAGTTTTGGGACAGCCGTTTACGAGCAGTACTTC. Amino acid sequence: CASSFGTAVYEQYF.

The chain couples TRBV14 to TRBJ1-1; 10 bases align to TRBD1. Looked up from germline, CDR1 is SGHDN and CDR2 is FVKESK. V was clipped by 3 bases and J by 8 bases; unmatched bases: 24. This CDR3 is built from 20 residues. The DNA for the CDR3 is TGTGCCAGCAGCCAGAAGCTCGGGACAGGGGCGGGTCGGTGGGCCGCAGAAGCTTTCTTT. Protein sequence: CASSQKLGTGAGRWAAEAFF.

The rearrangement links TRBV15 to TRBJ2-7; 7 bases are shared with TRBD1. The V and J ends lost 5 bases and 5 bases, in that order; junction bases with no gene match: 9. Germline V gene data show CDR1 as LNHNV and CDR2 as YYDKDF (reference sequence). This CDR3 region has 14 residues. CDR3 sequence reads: CATSWDSSNNEQYF. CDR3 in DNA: TGTGCCACCAGCTGGGACAGCTCAAACAACGAGCAGTACTTC.

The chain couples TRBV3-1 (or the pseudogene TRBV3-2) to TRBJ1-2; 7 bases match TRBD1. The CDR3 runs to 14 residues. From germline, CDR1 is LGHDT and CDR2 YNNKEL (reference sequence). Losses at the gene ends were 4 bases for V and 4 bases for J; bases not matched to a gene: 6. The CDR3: CASSPADRLYGYTF. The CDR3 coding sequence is TGTGCCAGCAGCCCAGCGGACAGGCTCTATGGCTACACCTTC.

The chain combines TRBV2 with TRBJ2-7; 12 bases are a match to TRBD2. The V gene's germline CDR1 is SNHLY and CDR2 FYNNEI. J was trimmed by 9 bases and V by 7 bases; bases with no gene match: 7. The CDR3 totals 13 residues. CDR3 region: CASTGLAGLTQYF. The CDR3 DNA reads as TGTGCCAGCACCGGACTAGCGGGACTAACGCAGTACTTC.

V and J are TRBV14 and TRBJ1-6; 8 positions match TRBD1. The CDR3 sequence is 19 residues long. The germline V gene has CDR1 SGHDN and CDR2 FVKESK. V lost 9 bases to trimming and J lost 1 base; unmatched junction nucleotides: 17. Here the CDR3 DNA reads TGTGCCAGTAACTTAATCCGGCAGGGGGCGAAATCCTATAATTCACCCCTCCACTTT. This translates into CASNLIRQGAKSYNSPLHF.

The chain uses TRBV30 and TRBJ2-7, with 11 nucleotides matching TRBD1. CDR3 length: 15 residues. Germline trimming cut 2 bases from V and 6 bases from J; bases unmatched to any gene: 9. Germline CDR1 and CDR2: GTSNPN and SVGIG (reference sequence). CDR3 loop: CAWSPPDRGRLEQYF. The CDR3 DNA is TGTGCCTGGAGTCCCCCGGACAGGGGGCGCCTCGAGCAGTACTTC.

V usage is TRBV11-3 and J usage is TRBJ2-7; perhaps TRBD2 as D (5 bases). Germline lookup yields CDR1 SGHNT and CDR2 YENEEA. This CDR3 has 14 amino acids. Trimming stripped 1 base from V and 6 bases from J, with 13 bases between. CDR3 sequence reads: CASSLGVGGGEQYF. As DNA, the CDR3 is TGTGCCAGCAGCTTAGGGGTCGGTGGAGGCGAGCAGTACTTC.

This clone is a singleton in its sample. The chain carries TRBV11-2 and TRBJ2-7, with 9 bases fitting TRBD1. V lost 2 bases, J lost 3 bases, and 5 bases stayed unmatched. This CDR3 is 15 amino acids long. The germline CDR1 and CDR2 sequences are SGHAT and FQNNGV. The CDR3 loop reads CASSLSGQGNYEQYF. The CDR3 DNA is TGTGCCAGCAGCTTAAGTGGACAGGGGAACTACGAGCAGTACTTC.